This TCR beta chain was documented in a study of T cell responses to AZD1222 COVID-19 vaccine (dated by TCRdb to 2020 to 2022). Broadly, across the study: TCR sequencing was performed for approximately 240 trial participants, of whom 200 to 210 were given two doses of AZD1222 and some 25 were given two doses of MenACWY control vaccine. Enrollment into the trials was organized by age into subgroups of 18-55, 56-69 and 70-plus years, and those subgroups contained approximately 150, 30 and 60 TCR-sequenced participants, respectively. Summary of the overall study and its limitations: In the small 56-69-year group, the increase in depth fell short of significance, most likely because of low power. A significant rise in spike-specific TCR breadth and depth was observed after two AZD1222 doses relative to day 0 and relative to MenACWY recipients. Conclusions about previously exposed vaccinees were limited because only a handful of AZD1222 recipients were SARS-CoV-2 seropositive at baseline. Participants were mostly white British, with more females than males. The authors suggested clonal diversity may have been underestimated. The vaccine-associated CD4 TCRs covered the entire spike protein, and the dominant responses fell in regions 160-218 and 743-854. Because no day 14 peak-response samples were available, repertoires were characterized only after the peak T cell response. Epitopes outside the regions mutated in the B.1.351 and B.1.1.7 variants were reportedly recognized by nearly half of the unique spike-specific TCRs.

The CDR3 regions of human TCRbeta chains were subjected to immunosequencing. The authors' analysis ran thus. TCRs in the repertoires were compared against a reference library of SARS-CoV-2-specific TCRs that had been generated with the MIRA antigen-specificity platform. Breadth meant the fraction of unique TCRs that were SARS-CoV-2-associated, whereas depth meant the fraction of total T cells that were SARS-CoV-2-associated. Using the MIRA data, each spike-specific TCR was mapped to the spike region that the TCR reacts to and placed in a CD4 or CD8 class. Log10-transformed breadth and depth values were compared by one-way ANOVA with Sidak's multiple comparisons tests. As stored in TCRdb, this immuneACCESS dataset retains in-frame rearrangements with V and J assigned. A fraction of the clones does not appear; measured against another copy, unresolved V genes explain less than half of the discrepancy, and the remainder lacks a known reason. That table is the source of V, J and clone size, and D and trimming were worked out from the DNA. Within this sample are 95,000 to 100,000 clones, with more than 70% of them counted one time only. Roughly 15% of the sample is taken by the ten largest.

As regards this clone: What this receptor recognizes is not known. The sample holds no much larger clone one base away, and base qualities are not on file.

V is cut by 10 bases and J by 1 base, and the space between the germline ends is 10 bases. The CDR1 and CDR2 encoded by the germline V gene are ENHRY and SYGVKD. From the cysteine up to the phenylalanine, the CDR3 has a length of 12 residues. The DNA shown is the 36-base CDR3, in frame from base 1. Taken with the paper, the label for time point translates to: about 28 days (+/-7) after the second vaccine dose. AZD1222 recipients whose second dose came at about 4 weeks and those whose second dose came at about 12 weeks were combined into one group, since spike-specific TCR depth and breadth did not differ between the two schedules. Vaccinee samples came from UK trials COV001 and COV002, including a single-blind randomized controlled phase 2/3 trial of AZD1222 (ChAdOx1 nCoV-19) in healthy adults. For TCRbeta chain sequencing, PBMC samples from trial participants were taken at day 0 and at day 28 after the second dose.

This TCR came from an adult who received the AZD1222 COVID-19 vaccine. The starting material was peripheral blood, obtained 28 days after the second AZD1222 dose. The chain was built from TRBV10-3 and TRBJ1-1, and perhaps TRBD1 as D gene, on 5 matching bases. The CDR3 sequence is CATTGQNTEAFF. The bases read TGTGCCACCACAGGACAGAACACTGAAGCTTTCTTT.